A single sample is the source of the 10 T cell receptor beta chains below, sequenced in a study of early T cells in non-severe SARS-CoV-2 infection. TCRdb reprocessed the 5' RACE reads with MiXCR, giving one entry per CDR3 protein. Among approximately 77,000 distinct CDR3 sequences listed, more than 4% were seen once. This material consisted of whole blood, taken at baseline. The receptors were sampled from an adult who was a healthcare worker with PCR-confirmed SARS-CoV-2 infection or an uninfected control (not recorded which).

This clonotype was seen ten or more times. CDR3 coding DNA: TGCAGTGCTAGCGTGGGGGGAAGGCCTGAAGCTTTCTTT. Amino acid sequence: CSASVGGRPEAFF. The genes are TRBV20-1 and TRBJ1-1, with D possibly being TRBD1 (5 bases). The germline V and J ends were trimmed by 3 bases and 6 bases, with 14 bases remaining between them. The CDR3 contains 13 residues. Germline CDR1 and CDR2: DFQATT and SNEGSKA (reference sequence).

In its sample, this clonotype was seen many times. The chain uses TRBV11-2 and TRBJ2-7; D remains ambiguous. V was trimmed by 5 bases and J by 0 bases, leaving 11 bases between them. CDR3 length equals 14 residues. Per germline, CDR1 SGHAT and CDR2 FQNNGV. In nucleotides, the CDR3 is TGTGCCAGCAGCCGGCCACCGAGCTCCTACGAGCAGTACTTC. Its translation: CASSRPPSSYEQYF.

This clonotype was seen ten or more times. V and J are TRBV5-1 and TRBJ2-3, with TRBD2 identical over 12 bases. CDR1 SGHRS and CDR2 YFSETQ come from the germline V gene. The CDR3 has 17 residues. J lost 3 bases, V lost 3 bases, and 8 bases had no gene match. CDR3 sequence reads: CASSSSGRALATDTQYF. The CDR3 DNA reads TGCGCCAGCAGCTCTAGCGGGAGGGCTCTCGCGACAGATACGCAGTATTTT.

This clonotype was seen ten or more times. The chain carries TRBV27 and TRBJ1-1; no clear D gene. The germline V gene has CDR1 MNHEY and CDR2 SMNVEV (reference sequence). Trimming took 5 bases from V and 1 from J, leaving 14 bases between them. The CDR3 contains 15 residues. The CDR3 is CASSPPRPENTEAFF. In DNA, the CDR3 is TGTGCCAGCAGTCCTCCCAGGCCCGAGAACACTGAAGCTTTCTTT.

This chain links TRBV12-3 or TRBV12-4 with TRBJ2-5, with D possibly matching TRBD1 (6 bases). V was cut by 5 bases and J by 5 bases, with 15 bases left in between. There are 14 residues in the CDR3. CDR3 protein: CASSLTGSGETQYF. CDR3 bases: TGTGCCAGCAGTCTTACAGGGTCGGGGGAGACCCAGTACTTC.

This clonotype was counted ten times or more. The chain joins TRBV5-1 to TRBJ2-7, with 9 bases fitting TRBD1. Germline-derived CDR1 and CDR2 are SGHRS and YFSETQ. V lost 6 bases and J lost 1; bases outside the gene matches: 2. This CDR3 region has 13 residues. CDR3 sequence reads: CASMTGGSYEQYF. CDR3 nucleotides: TGCGCCAGCATGACAGGGGGGTCCTACGAGCAGTACTTC.

This clonotype was found many times. The chain combines TRBV15 with TRBJ2-5; no clear D gene. With 1 base removed from V and 4 bases from J, the gap between germline ends came to 4 bases. In germline, CDR1 is LNHNV, CDR2 YYDKDF (reference sequence). This CDR3 spans 12 amino acids. CDR3: CATSRVPETQYF. For the CDR3, the DNA is TGTGCCACCAGCAGAGTTCCAGAGACCCAGTACTTC.

V and J are TRBV5-5 and TRBJ1-2; perhaps TRBD1 as D (5 bases). The CDR3 is 14 amino acids. The ends were cut back, 7 bases at V and 3 bases at J, with 16 bases in the middle. In germline, CDR1 is SGHKS, CDR2 YYEKEE (reference sequence). The CDR3 reads CASVLGVSDYGYTF. CDR3 DNA: TGTGCCAGCGTTTTGGGGGTATCTGACTATGGCTACACCTTC.

This clonotype was picked up a small number of times. This chain uses TRBV20-1 with TRBJ1-1; TRBD1 matches at 7 bases. CDR1 is DFQATT, CDR2 SNEGSKA, per germline (reference sequence). This CDR3 region has 11 residues. V trimming: 7 bases; J trimming: 10 bases; junction bases outside the gene matches: 9. This chain's CDR3 is CSGGGSEGAFF. CDR3 nucleotide sequence: TGCAGTGGAGGGGGCAGCGAGGGAGCTTTCTTT.

This clonotype was detected only a few times. The chain carries TRBV19 and TRBJ2-2, with 7 bases lining up with TRBD2. The germline V gene has CDR1 LNHDA and CDR2 SQIVND (reference sequence). The length of the CDR3 is 13 residues. V shed 6 bases, J shed 6 bases, and the junction held 4 bases outside the gene matches. The CDR3 is CASRGGAAGELFF. The CDR3 coding sequence is TGTGCCAGTAGGGGAGGGGCTGCCGGGGAGCTGTTTTTT. Using reference TRBV19 and TRBJ2-2 for the parts outside the CDR3, the full variable domain is DGGITQSPKYLFRKEGQNVTLSCEQNLNHDAMYWYRQDPGQGLRLIYYSQIVNDFQKGDIAEGYSVSREKKESFPLTVTSAQKNPTAFYLCASRGGAAGELFFGEGSRLTVL.